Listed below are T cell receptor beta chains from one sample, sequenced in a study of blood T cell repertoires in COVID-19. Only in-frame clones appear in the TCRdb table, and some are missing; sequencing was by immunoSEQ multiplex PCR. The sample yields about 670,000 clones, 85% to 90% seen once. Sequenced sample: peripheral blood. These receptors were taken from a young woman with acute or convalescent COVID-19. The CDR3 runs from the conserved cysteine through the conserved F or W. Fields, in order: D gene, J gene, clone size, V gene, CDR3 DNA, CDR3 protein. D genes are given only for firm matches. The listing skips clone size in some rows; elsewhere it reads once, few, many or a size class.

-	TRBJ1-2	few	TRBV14	TGTGCCAGCAGCCTGGACAGCCTCGCTAACTATGGCTACACCTTC	CASSLDSLANYGYTF
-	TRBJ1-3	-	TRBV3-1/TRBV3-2	TGTGCCAGCAGCGTTAGTGACACCATATATTTT	CASSVSDTIYF
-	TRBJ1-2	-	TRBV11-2	TGTGCCAGCAGCTTGCCTTTTAGGGGGGGAGATGGCTACACCTTC	CASSLPFRGGDGYTF
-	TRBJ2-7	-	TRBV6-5	TGTGCCAGCAGTCCCCGGAGGGGTCTGGGCTACGAGCAGTACTTC	CASSPRRGLGYEQYF
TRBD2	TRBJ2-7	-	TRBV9	TGTGCCAGCAGCGTAGGGGGACGGGGAGGGACCTACGAGCAGTACTTC	CASSVGGRGGTYEQYF
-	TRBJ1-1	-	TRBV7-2	TGTGCCAGCAGCTTACTGGGGCTCCTGGGAGCTTTCTTT	CASSLLGLLGAFF
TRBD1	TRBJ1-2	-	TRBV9	TGTGCCAGCAGCGTAGCTACACAGGGGTTGTCCTATGGCTACACCTTC	CASSVATQGLSYGYTF
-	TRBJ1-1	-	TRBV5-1	TGCGCCAGCAGCTTGTACGGGAATATGAACACTGAAGCTTTCTTT	CASSLYGNMNTEAFF
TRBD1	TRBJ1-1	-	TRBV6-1	TGTGCCAGCAGTGAACGGGGACAGGGGGGAAGTCGCCGAGCTTTCTTT	CASSERGQGGSRRAFF
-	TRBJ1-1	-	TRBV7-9	TGTGCCAGCAGCTTAGCCCCTGCAGGTATGGGCACTGAAGCTTTCTTT	CASSLAPAGMGTEAFF
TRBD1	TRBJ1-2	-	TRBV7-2	TGTGCCAGCAGCTATACGACAGGGTATGGCTACACCTTC	CASSYTTGYGYTF
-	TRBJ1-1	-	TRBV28	TGTGCCAGCATCGAAGGGGTCTTTACCATCACTGAAGCTTTCTTT	CASIEGVFTITEAFF
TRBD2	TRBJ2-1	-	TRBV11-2	TGTGCCAGCAGCTTAGATCGGCCTAGCGGAAATGAGCAGTTCTTC	CASSLDRPSGNEQFF
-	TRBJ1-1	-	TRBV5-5	TGTGCCAGCAGCTTGGACGACGCAGGGAGGGACACTGAAGCTTTCTTT	CASSLDDAGRDTEAFF
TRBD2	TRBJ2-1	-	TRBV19	TGTGCCAGTAGTATATTTAGCGGGGGGGCCGCGGGAAATGAGCAGTTCTTC	CASSIFSGGAAGNEQFF
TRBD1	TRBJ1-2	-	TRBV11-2	TGTGCCAGCAGCTTAGTGGAGACAGGGGTACGGGGCTACACCTTC	CASSLVETGVRGYTF
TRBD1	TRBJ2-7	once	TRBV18	TGTGCCAGCTCACAAAAGACAGGGGGCAAGACCTACGAGCAGTACTTC	CASSQKTGGKTYEQYF
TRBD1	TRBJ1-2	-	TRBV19	TGTGCCAGTAGTTCCCGGGACAGGGCAGCCTATGGCTACACCTTC	CASSSRDRAAYGYTF